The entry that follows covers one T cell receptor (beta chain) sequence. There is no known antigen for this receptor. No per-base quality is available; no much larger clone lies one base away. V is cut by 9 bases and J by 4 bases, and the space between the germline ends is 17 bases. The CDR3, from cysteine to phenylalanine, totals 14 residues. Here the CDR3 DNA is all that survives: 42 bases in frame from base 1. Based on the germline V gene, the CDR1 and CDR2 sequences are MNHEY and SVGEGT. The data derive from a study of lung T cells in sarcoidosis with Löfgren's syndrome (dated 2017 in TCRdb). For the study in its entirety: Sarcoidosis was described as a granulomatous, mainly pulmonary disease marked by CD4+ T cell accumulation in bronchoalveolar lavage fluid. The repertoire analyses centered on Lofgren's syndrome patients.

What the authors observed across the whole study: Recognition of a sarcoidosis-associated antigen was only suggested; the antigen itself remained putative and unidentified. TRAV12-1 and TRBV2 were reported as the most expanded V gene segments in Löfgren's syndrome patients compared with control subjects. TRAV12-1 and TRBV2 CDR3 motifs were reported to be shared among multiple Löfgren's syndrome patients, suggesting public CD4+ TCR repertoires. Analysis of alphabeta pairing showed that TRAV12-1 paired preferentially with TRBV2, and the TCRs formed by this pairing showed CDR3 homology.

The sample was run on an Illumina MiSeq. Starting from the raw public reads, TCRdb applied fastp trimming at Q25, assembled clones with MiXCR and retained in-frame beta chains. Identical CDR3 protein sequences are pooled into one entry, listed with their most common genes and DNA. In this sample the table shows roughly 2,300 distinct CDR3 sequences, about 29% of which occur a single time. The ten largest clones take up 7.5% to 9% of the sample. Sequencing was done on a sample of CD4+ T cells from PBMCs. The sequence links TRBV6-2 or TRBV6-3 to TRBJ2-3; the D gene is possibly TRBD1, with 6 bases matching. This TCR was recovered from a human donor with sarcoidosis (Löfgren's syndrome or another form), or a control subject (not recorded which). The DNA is TGTGCCAGTGGTGGGCAATCAGGGGCAGATACGCAGTATTTT. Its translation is CASGGQSGADTQYF.